The text below deals with one TCR beta chain. The sample comes from a study of blood T cell repertoires in COVID-19. Whole-study context: Sites across the United States, Italy and Spain contributed samples from acute and convalescent COVID-19.

This CDR3 has 12 residues. V shed 5 bases and J shed 11 bases, with 15 bases lying between them. Authors' data handling: Estimated nucleated cell counts came from reference gene primer amplification. The assay was immunoSEQ multiplex PCR, and TCRdb's table has in-frame clones only and misses some. The D gene and trimming were derived from the DNA, and the V and J assignments and clone size from that table. The sample contains some 220,000 clones, 87% of which appear only once. This clonotype originated in a woman between 18 and 29 years old who had recovered from COVID-19. The sequenced sample was peripheral blood. The V and J genes are TRBV12-3 or TRBV12-4 and TRBJ1-1; D unclear. The CDR3 nucleotides read TGTGCCAGCAGTCTACTTTCCGAGGCGGCTTTCTTT. This codes for CASSLLSEAAFF.